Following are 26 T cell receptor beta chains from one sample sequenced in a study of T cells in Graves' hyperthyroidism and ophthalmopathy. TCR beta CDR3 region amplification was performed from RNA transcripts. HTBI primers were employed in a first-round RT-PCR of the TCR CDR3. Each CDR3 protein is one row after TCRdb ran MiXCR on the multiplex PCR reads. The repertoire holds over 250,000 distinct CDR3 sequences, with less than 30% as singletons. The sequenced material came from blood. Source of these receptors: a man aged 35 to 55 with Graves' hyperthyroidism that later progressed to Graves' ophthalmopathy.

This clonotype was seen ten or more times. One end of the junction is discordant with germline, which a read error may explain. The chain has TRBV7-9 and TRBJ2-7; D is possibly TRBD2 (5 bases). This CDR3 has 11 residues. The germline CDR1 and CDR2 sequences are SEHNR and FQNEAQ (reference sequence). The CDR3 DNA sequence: TGCGCCAGCAGCTTGGAGGCGGAGCAGTACTTC. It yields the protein CASSLEAEQYF.

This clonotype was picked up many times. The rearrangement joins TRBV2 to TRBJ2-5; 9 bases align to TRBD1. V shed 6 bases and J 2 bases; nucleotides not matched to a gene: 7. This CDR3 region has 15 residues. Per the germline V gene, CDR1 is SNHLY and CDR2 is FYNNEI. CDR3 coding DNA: TGTGCCAGCAGCTTGACAGGGGGGGAGCAAGAGACCCAGTACTTC. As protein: CASSLTGGEQETQYF.

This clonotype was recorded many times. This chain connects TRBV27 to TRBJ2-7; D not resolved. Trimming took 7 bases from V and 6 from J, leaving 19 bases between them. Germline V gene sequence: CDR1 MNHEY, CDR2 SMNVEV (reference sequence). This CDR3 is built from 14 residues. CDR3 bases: TGTGCCAGCACCTTCTTGCCCTACAGTGGCGAGCAGTACTTC. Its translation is CASTFLPYSGEQYF.

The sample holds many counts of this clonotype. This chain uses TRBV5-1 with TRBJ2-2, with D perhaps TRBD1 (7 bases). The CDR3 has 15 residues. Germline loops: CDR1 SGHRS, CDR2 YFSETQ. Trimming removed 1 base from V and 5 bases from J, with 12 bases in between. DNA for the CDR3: TGCGCCAGCAGCTTGTTTCCAGGGGGGACCGGGGAGCTGTTTTTT. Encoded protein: CASSLFPGGTGELFF. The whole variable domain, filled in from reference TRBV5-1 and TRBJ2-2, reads KAGVTQTPRYLIKTRGQQVTLSCSPISGHRSVSWYQQTPGQGLQFLFEYFSETQRNKGNFPGRFSGRQFSNSRSEMNVSTLELGDSALYLCASSLFPGGTGELFFGEGSRLTVL.

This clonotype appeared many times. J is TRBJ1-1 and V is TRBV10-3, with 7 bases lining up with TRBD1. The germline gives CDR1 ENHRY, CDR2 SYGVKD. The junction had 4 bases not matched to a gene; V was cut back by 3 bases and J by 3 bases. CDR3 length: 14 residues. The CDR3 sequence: CAISDTGVDTEAFF. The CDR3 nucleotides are TGTGCCATCAGTGATACAGGGGTGGACACTGAAGCTTTCTTT.

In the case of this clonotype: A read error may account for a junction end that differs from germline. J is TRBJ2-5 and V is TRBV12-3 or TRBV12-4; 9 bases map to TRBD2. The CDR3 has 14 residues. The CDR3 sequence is CASSVAGVSETQYF. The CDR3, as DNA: TGTGCCAGCAGTGTAGCGGGAGTCTCGGAGACCCAGTACTTC.

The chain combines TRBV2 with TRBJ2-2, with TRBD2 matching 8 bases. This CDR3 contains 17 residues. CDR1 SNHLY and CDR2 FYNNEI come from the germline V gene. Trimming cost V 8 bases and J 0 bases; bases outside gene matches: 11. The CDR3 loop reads CASGQGPGGPNTGELFF. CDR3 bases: TGTGCCAGCGGCCAGGGGCCGGGAGGGCCGAACACCGGGGAGCTGTTTTTT.

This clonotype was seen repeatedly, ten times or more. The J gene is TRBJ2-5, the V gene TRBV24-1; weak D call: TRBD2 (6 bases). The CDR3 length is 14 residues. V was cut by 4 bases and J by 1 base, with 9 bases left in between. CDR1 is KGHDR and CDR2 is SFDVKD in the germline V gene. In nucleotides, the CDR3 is TGTGCCACCAGTGAGGCGGGGTCCCAAGAGACCCAGTACTTC. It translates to CATSEAGSQETQYF.

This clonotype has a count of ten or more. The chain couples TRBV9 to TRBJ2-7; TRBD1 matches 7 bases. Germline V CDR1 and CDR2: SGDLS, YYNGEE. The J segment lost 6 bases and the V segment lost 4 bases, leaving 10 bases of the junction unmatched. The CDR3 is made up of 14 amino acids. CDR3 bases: TGTGCCAGCAGCATAGACAGGGTCGGCGGCGAGCAGTACTTC. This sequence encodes CASSIDRVGGEQYF.

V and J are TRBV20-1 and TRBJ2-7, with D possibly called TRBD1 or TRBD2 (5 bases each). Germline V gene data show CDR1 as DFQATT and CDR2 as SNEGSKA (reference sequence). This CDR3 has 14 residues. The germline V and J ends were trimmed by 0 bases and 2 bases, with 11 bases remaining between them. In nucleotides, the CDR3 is TGCAGTGCTAGAGATTGGGACGGAGCCTACGAGCAGTACTTC. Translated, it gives CSARDWDGAYEQYF.

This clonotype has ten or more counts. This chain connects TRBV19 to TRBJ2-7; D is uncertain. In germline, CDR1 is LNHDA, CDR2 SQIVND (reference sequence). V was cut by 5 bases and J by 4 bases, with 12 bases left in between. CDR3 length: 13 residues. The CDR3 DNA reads TGTGCCAGTAGTGAACTCGACCGGTACGAGCAGTACTTC. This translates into CASSELDRYEQYF.

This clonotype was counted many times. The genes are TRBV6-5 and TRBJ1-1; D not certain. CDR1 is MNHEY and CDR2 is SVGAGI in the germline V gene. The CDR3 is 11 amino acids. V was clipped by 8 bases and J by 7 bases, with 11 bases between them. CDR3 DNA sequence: TGTGCCAGCCGCTCGAGTCATGAAGCTTTCTTT. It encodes CASRSSHEAFF.

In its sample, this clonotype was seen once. The CDR3 region has the DNA TGCGCCAGCAGTGAAGGGACCATCGGGTACGAGCAGTACTTC. It yields the protein CASSEGTIGYEQYF. The chain is built from TRBV10-2 and TRBJ2-7; either TRBD1 or TRBD2 may supply D (5 bases each). CDR1 is WSHSY and CDR2 is SAAADI in the germline V gene. The CDR3 has 14 residues. The germline V and J ends were trimmed by 3 bases and 4 bases, with 13 bases remaining between them.

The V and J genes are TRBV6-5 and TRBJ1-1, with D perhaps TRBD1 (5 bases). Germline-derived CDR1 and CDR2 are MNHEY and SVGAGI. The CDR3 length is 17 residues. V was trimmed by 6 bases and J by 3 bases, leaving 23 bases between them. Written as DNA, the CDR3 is TGTGCCAGCAGCTTAGTATGGCGGTCAGGGAGAGACACTGAAGCTTTCTTT. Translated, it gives CASSLVWRSGRDTEAFF.

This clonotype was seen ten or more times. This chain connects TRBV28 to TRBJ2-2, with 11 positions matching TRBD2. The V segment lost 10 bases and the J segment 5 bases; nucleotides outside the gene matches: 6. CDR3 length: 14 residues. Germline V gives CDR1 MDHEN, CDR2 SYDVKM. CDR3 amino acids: CATIAGGSTGELFF. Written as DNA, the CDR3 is TGTGCCACCATAGCGGGAGGGAGTACCGGGGAGCTGTTTTTT.

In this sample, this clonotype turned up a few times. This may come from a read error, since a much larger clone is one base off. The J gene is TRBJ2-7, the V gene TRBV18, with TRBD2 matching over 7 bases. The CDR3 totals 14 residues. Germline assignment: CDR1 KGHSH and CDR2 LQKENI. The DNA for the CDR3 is TGTGCCAGCTCCCCTAGACTAGCCACCCACGAGCAGTGCTTC. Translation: CASSPRLATHEQCF.

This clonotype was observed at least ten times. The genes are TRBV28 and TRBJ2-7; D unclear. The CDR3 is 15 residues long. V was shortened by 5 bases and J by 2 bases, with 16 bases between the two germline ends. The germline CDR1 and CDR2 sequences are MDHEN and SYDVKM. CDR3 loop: CASSTVQLRPYEQYF. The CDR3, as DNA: TGTGCCAGCAGTACCGTTCAACTTCGCCCCTACGAGCAGTACTTC.

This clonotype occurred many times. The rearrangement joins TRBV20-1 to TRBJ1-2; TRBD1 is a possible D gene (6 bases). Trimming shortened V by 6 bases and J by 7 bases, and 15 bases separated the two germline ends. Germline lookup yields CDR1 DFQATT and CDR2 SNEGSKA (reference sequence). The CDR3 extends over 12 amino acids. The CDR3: CSAAGVDAGYTF. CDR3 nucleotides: TGCAGTGCGGCAGGGGTGGACGCTGGCTACACCTTC.

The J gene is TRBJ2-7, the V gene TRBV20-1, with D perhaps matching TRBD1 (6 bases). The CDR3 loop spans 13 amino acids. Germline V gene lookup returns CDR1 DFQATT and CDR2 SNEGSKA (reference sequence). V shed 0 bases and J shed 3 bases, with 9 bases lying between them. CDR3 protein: CSAREGALYEQYF. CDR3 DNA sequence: TGCAGTGCTAGAGAGGGGGCACTCTACGAGCAGTACTTC.

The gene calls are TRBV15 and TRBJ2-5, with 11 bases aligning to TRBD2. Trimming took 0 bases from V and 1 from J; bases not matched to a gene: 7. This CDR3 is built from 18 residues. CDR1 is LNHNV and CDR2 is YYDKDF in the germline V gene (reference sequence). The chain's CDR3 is CATSRDPSGRQIQETQYF. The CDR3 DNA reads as TGTGCCACCAGCAGAGATCCTAGCGGGAGGCAGATCCAAGAGACCCAGTACTTC. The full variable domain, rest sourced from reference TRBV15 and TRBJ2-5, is DAMVIQNPRYQVTQFGKPVTLSCSQTLNHNVMYWYQQKSSQAPKLLFHYYDKDFNNEADTPDNFQSRRPNTSFCFLDIRSPGLGDTAMYLCATSRDPSGRQIQETQYFGPGTRLLVL.

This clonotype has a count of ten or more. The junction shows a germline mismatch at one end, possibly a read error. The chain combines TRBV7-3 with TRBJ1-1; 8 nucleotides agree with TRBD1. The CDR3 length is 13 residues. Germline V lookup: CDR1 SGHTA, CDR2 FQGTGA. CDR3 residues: CASSLDRDTEAFF. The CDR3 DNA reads TGCGCCAGCAGCTTGGACAGGGACACTGAAGCTTTCTTT.

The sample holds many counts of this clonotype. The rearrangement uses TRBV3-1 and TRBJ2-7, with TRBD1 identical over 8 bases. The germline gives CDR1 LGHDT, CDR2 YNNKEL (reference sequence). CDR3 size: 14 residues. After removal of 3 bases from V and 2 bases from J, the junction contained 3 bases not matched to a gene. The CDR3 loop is CASSHWTGTYEQYF. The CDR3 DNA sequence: TGTGCCAGCAGCCACTGGACAGGGACCTACGAGCAGTACTTC.

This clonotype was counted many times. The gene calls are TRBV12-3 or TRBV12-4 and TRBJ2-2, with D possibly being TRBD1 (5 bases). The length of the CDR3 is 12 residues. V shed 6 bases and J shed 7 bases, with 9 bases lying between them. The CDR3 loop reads CASSRTGGELFF. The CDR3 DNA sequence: TGTGCCAGCAGCAGAACAGGCGGGGAGCTGTTTTTT.

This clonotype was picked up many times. The CDR3 region is CASRSVREIYGYTF. In DNA, the CDR3 is TGTGCCAGCAGATCAGTCAGGGAGATCTATGGCTACACCTTC. The V gene is TRBV5-4, the J gene TRBJ1-2; D is perhaps TRBD1 (5 bases). The length of the CDR3 is 14 residues. V was clipped by 5 bases and J by 4 bases, with 15 bases between them. CDR1 is SGHNT and CDR2 is YYREEE in the germline V gene (reference sequence). Combining the CDR3 with reference TRBV5-4 and TRBJ1-2 gives the whole variable domain ETGVTQSPTHLIKTRGQQVTLRCSSQSGHNTVSWYQQALGQGPQFIFQYYREEENGRGNFPPRFSGLQFPNYSSELNVNALELDDSALYLCASRSVREIYGYTFGSGTRLTVV.

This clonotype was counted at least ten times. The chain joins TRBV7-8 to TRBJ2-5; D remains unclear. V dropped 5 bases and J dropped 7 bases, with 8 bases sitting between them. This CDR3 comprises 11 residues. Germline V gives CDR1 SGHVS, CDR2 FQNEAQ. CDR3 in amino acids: CASSPQTTQYF. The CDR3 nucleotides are TGTGCCAGCAGCCCACAGACGACCCAGTACTTC.

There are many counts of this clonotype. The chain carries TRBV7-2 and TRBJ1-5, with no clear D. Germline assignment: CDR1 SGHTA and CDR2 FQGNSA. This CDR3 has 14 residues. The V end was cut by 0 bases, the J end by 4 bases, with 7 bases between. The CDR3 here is CASSLAGQNQPQHF. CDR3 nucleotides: TGTGCCAGCAGCTTAGCTGGTCAGAATCAGCCCCAGCATTTT.